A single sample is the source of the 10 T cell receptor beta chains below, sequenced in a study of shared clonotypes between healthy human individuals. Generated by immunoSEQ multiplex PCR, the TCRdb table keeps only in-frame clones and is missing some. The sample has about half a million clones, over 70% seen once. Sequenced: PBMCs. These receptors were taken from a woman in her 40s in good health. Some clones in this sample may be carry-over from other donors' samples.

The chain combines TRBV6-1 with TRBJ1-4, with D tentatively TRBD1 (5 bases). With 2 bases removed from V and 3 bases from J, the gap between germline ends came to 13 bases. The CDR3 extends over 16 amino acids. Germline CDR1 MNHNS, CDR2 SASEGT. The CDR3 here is CASSETSRGANEKLFF. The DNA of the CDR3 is TGTGCCAGCAGTGAAACATCTCGAGGGGCTAATGAAAAACTGTTTTTT.

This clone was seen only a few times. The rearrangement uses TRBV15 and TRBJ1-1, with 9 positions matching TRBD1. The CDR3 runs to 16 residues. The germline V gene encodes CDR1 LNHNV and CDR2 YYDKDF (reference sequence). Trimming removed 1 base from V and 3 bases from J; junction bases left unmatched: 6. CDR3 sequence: CATSRGGTGRDTEAFF. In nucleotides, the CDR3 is TGTGCCACCAGCAGAGGGGGGACAGGGAGGGACACTGAAGCTTTCTTT. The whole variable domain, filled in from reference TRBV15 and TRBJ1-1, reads DAMVIQNPRYQVTQFGKPVTLSCSQTLNHNVMYWYQQKSSQAPKLLFHYYDKDFNNEADTPDNFQSRRPNTSFCFLDIRSPGLGDTAMYLCATSRGGTGRDTEAFFGQGTRLTVV.

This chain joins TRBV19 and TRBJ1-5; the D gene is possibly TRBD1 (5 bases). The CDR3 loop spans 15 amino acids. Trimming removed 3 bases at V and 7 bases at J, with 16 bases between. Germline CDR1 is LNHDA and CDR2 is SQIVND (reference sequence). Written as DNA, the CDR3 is TGTGCCAGTAGTATTGGGGCTGGGAGGGAGCAGCCCCAGCATTTT. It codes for CASSIGAGREQPQHF. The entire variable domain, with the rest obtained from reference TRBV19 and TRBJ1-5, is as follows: DGGITQSPKYLFRKEGQNVTLSCEQNLNHDAMYWYRQDPGQGLRLIYYSQIVNDFQKGDIAEGYSVSREKKESFPLTVTSAQKNPTAFYLCASSIGAGREQPQHFGDGTRLSIL.

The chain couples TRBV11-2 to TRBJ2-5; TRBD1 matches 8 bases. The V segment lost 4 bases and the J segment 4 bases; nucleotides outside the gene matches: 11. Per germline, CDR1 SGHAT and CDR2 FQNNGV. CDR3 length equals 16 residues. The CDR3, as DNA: TGTGCCAGCAGCTCGGGGACAGGCCTTCATAGAGAGACCCAGTACTTC. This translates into CASSSGTGLHRETQYF. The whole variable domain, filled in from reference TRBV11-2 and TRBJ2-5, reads EAGVAQSPRYKIIEKRQSVAFWCNPISGHATLYWYQQILGQGPKLLIQFQNNGVVDDSQLPKDRFSAERLKGVDSTLKIQPAKLEDSAVYLCASSSGTGLHRETQYFGPGTRLLVL.

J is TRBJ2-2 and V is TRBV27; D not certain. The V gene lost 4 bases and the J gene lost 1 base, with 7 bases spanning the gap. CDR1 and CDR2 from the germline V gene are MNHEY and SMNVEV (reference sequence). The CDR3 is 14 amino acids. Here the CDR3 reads CASSSRWNTGELFF. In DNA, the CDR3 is TGTGCCAGCAGTTCTCGGTGGAACACCGGGGAGCTGTTTTTT.

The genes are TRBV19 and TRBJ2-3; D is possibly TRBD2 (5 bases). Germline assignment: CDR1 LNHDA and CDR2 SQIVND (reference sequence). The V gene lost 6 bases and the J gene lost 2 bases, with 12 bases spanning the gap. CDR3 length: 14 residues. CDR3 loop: CASRLGLNTDTQYF. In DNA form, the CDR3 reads TGTGCCAGTAGACTAGGACTTAACACAGATACGCAGTATTTT.

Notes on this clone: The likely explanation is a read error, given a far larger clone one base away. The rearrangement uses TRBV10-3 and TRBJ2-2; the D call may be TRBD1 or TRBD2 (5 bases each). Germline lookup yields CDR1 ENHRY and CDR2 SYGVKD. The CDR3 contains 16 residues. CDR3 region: CAISKSGTTNTGELFF. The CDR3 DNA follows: TGTGCCATCAGTAAGTCGGGGACCACGAACACCGGGGAGCTGTTTTTT.

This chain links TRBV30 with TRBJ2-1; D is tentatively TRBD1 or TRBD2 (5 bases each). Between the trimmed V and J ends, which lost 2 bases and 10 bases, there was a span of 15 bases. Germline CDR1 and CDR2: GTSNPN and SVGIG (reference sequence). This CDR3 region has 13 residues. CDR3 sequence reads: CAWSMGPTGEQFF. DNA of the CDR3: TGTGCCTGGAGTATGGGACCCACCGGGGAGCAGTTCTTC.

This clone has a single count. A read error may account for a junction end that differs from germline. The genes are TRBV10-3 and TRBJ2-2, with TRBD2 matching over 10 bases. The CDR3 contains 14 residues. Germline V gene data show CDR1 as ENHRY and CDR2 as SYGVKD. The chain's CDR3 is CAITEREGAGELFF. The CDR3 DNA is TGTGCCATCACTGAGCGGGAGGGGGCCGGGGAGCTGTTTTTT.

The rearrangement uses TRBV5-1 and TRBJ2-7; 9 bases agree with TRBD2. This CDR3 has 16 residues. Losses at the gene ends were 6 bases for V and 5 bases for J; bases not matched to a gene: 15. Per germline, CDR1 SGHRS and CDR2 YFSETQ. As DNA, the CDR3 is TGCGCCAGCAAAACTTCTCGCGGGAGGGGGGGCGACGAGCAGTACTTC. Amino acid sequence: CASKTSRGRGGDEQYF.